Each of the 24 T cell receptor beta chains below was sequenced from the same sample in a study of beta chain features in type 1 diabetes. Every isolated RNA sample was fully reverse transcribed, so sequencing captured expressed TCRB transcripts. TCRdb's table, derived via immunoSEQ multiplex PCR, lists solely in-frame clones and lacks some. The sample has hundreds of thousands of clones, roughly 13% seen once. Material: naive CD4+ T cells from blood. These TCRs come from a woman aged 40 to 55 in good health.

This clone was counted a few times. V gene TRBV5-1 combines with J gene TRBJ2-2, with D uncertain. CDR1 is SGHRS, CDR2 YFSETQ, per germline. The CDR3 length is 15 residues. V lost 2 bases and J 2 bases, leaving 10 bases between the germline ends. The CDR3 sequence is CASSLRSYNTGELFF. The CDR3 region has the DNA TGCGCCAGCAGCTTACGCTCCTACAACACCGGGGAGCTGTTTTTT.

This clone has just a few counts. The chain is built from TRBV5-1 and TRBJ2-1; TRBD1 matches 9 bases. V gave up 4 bases and J gave up 8 bases; unmatched junction bases: 10. The CDR3 runs 15 residues. Germline CDR1 SGHRS, CDR2 YFSETQ. The CDR3 is CASSPGQGVIDEQFF. CDR3 in DNA: TGCGCCAGCAGCCCGGGACAGGGAGTGATCGATGAGCAGTTCTTC. The variable domain in full, completed from reference TRBV5-1 and TRBJ2-1, reads KAGVTQTPRYLIKTRGQQVTLSCSPISGHRSVSWYQQTPGQGLQFLFEYFSETQRNKGNFPGRFSGRQFSNSRSEMNVSTLELGDSALYLCASSPGQGVIDEQFFGPGTRLTVL.

The sample holds a few counts of this clone. The sample has other DNA sequences that encode this CDR3 too. The chain employs TRBV5-1 and TRBJ2-3, with TRBD2 identical over 7 bases. The germline V gene has CDR1 SGHRS and CDR2 YFSETQ. Trimming removed 0 bases from V and 3 bases from J; junction bases left unmatched: 1. The CDR3 sequence is 14 residues long. The CDR3 nucleotides are TGCGCCAGCAGCTTGGGACTAGCTACAGATACGCAGTATTTT. Translated: CASSLGLATDTQYF.

Only a few counts were recorded for this clone. The chain couples TRBV18 to TRBJ2-6, with 8 bases aligning to TRBD1. The CDR3 totals 19 residues. CDR1 and CDR2 from the germline V gene are KGHSH and LQKENI. V was pared by 2 bases and J by 1 base, with 10 bases of the junction left unmatched. The CDR3 DNA reads TGTGCCAGCTCACCAGGATCGTGGCAGGGGGCTTCTGGGGCCAACGTCCTGACTTTC. Amino acids: CASSPGSWQGASGANVLTF. Full variable domain (outside the CDR3, taken from reference TRBV18 and TRBJ2-6): NAGVMQNPRHLVRRRGQEARLRCSPMKGHSHVYWYRQLPEEGLKFMVYLQKENIIDESGMPKERFSAEFPKEGPSILRIQQVVRGDSAAYFCASSPGSWQGASGANVLTFGAGSRLTVL.

This clone came up a few times. The chain is built from TRBV7-2 and TRBJ2-5; TRBD1 is a possible D gene (5 bases). CDR3 length: 16 residues. Trimming stripped 5 bases from V and 4 bases from J, with 20 bases between. Germline V CDR1 and CDR2: SGHTA, FQGNSA. The CDR3 region is CASSSAKGLFVETQYF. The CDR3 DNA reads as TGTGCCAGCAGCAGCGCTAAGGGGCTATTTGTAGAGACCCAGTACTTC.

The chain uses TRBV5-1 and TRBJ2-3; D unclear. The CDR3 contains 11 residues. V was clipped by 5 bases and J by 5 bases, with 6 bases between them. Germline CDR1 SGHRS, CDR2 YFSETQ. The CDR3 region is CASRSRDTQYF. CDR3 nucleotide sequence: TGCGCCAGCAGGTCCCGAGATACGCAGTATTTT.

This chain connects TRBV4-1 to TRBJ1-6; 8 nucleotides agree with TRBD1. The CDR3 length is 14 residues. Germline values: CDR1 MGHRA, CDR2 YSYEKL. The trim removed 5 bases at V and 6 bases at J, leaving 3 bases unmatched. The DNA for the CDR3 is TGCGCCAGCAGCTTGGACAGGGCTAATTCACCCCTCCACTTT. Protein product: CASSLDRANSPLHF.

The chain recombines TRBV10-3 with TRBJ2-3; TRBD2 aligns across 8 bases. The junction had 6 bases not matched to a gene; V was cut back by 4 bases and J by 0 bases. The CDR3 has 16 residues. From germline, CDR1 is ENHRY and CDR2 SYGVKD. The CDR3 DNA reads TGTGCCATCAGTGTAATAGCGGGGTGGAGCACAGATACGCAGTATTTT. Translation: CAISVIAGWSTDTQYF.

The chain combines TRBV5-1 with TRBJ2-1; 7 positions match TRBD1. After removal of 4 bases from V and 6 bases from J, the junction contained 10 bases not matched to a gene. The CDR3 extends over 15 amino acids. CDR1 and CDR2 (germline): SGHRS, YFSETQ. The CDR3 DNA follows: TGCGCCAGCAGCGCCGGACAGGCCGCTTTCAATGAGCAGTTCTTC. Translation: CASSAGQAAFNEQFF.

This clone showed up many times. The chain carries TRBV7-9 and TRBJ2-4, with D possibly being TRBD1 (5 bases). This CDR3 has 13 amino acids. V gave up 7 bases and J gave up 5 bases, with 12 bases separating them. The germline CDR1 and CDR2 sequences are SEHNR and FQNEAQ (reference sequence). The CDR3 sequence is CASIPPQENIQYF. The CDR3 nucleotides read TGTGCCAGCATTCCTCCACAGGAAAACATTCAGTACTTC.

The gene calls are TRBV7-8 and TRBJ2-1; 10 nucleotides align to TRBD2. Germline values: CDR1 SGHVS, CDR2 FQNEAQ. The CDR3 has 18 amino acids. The junction had 14 bases not matched to a gene; V was cut back by 5 bases and J by 4 bases. In DNA form, the CDR3 reads TGTGCCAGCAGCCGAAGGGGTAGCGGGGGGAACCGATACAATGAGCAGTTCTTC. Protein product: CASSRRGSGGNRYNEQFF.

The chain combines TRBV4-3 with TRBJ2-7; TRBD2 might be the D (6 bases). In germline, CDR1 is LGHNA, CDR2 YSLEER. This CDR3 region has 13 residues. V was clipped by 1 base and J by 6 bases, with 10 bases between them. The CDR3 DNA follows: TGCGCCAGCAGCCAAGGGAGGGCTTCCGAGCAGTACTTC. Translation: CASSQGRASEQYF.

In its sample, this clone was seen a few times. V is TRBV6-6 and J is TRBJ2-7; TRBD2 is a possible D gene (7 bases). V was shortened by 8 bases and J by 3 bases, with 20 bases between the two germline ends. Germline values: CDR1 MNHNY, CDR2 SVGAGI (reference sequence). The CDR3 has 15 residues. The CDR3 sequence: CASGRGPDRNYEQYF. CDR3 DNA sequence: TGTGCCAGCGGGAGGGGCCCAGACAGGAACTACGAGCAGTACTTC.

This rearrangement joins TRBV5-5 to TRBJ2-1; 8 bases align to TRBD1. Germline V lookup: CDR1 SGHKS, CDR2 YYEKEE (reference sequence). This CDR3 spans 17 amino acids. After removal of 6 bases from V and 7 bases from J, the junction contained 18 bases not matched to a gene. The CDR3 DNA reads as TGTGCCAGCACCCCCATGTCAGGGGGCGTTTTGGGGAATGAGCAGTTCTTC. Protein: CASTPMSGGVLGNEQFF.

The gene calls are TRBV9 and TRBJ2-7, with TRBD2 matching 7 bases. J lost 2 bases, V lost 0 bases, and 5 bases had no gene match. This CDR3 is built from 15 residues. The germline V gene has CDR1 SGDLS and CDR2 YYNGEE. The CDR3 reads CASSVGSSGPYEQYF. The CDR3 DNA sequence: TGTGCCAGCAGCGTAGGTTCTAGCGGACCCTACGAGCAGTACTTC.

This clone was seen a few times. This sequence joins TRBV5-4 and TRBJ2-3; D possibly corresponds to TRBD1 (7 bases). This CDR3 contains 13 residues. CDR1 SGHNT and CDR2 YYREEE come from the germline V gene (reference sequence). The V end was cut by 7 bases, the J end by 3 bases, with 12 bases between. The CDR3 coding sequence is TGTGCCAGCGGAGGGACAGATACAGATACGCAGTATTTT. Encoded protein: CASGGTDTDTQYF.

This clone was detected only a few times. The V and J genes are TRBV6-5 and TRBJ2-2, with D unclear. V was trimmed by 7 bases and J by 2 bases, leaving 8 bases between them. The CDR3 spans 13 residues. Germline-derived CDR1 and CDR2 are MNHEY and SVGAGI. CDR3 amino acids: CASTSTNTGELFF. The CDR3 DNA follows: TGTGCCAGCACTTCTACCAACACCGGGGAGCTGTTTTTT.

The V call is TRBV11-3, the J call TRBJ2-1; possibly TRBD2 for D (7 bases). The CDR3 is 14 amino acids. Per germline, CDR1 SGHNT and CDR2 YENEEA. Trimming shortened V by 3 bases and J by 9 bases, and 15 bases separated the two germline ends. The CDR3 here is CASSLAGRGREQFF. CDR3 sequence (DNA): TGTGCCAGCAGCTTGGCGGGGCGGGGGCGTGAGCAGTTCTTC.

The V and J genes are TRBV13 and TRBJ1-5; maybe TRBD1 (6 bases). Germline V gene data show CDR1 as PRHDT and CDR2 as FYEKMQ (reference sequence). There are 18 residues in the CDR3. Deletions cut 2 bases from V and 7 bases from J, with 24 bases between. The CDR3 reads CASSLTGQFGGIRQPQHF. In DNA form, the CDR3 reads TGTGCCAGCAGCTTAACAGGACAGTTTGGGGGCATTCGCCAGCCCCAGCATTTT.

A word on this clone: The same CDR3 also results from other DNA sequences found in this sample. The rearrangement links TRBV18 to TRBJ1-2, with 8 positions matching TRBD1. V was clipped by 2 bases and J by 8 bases; unmatched bases: 4. The length of the CDR3 is 13 residues. Germline V lookup: CDR1 KGHSH, CDR2 LQKENI. The CDR3: CASSPGQGDGYTF. In nucleotides, the CDR3 is TGTGCCAGCTCACCAGGACAGGGTGACGGCTACACCTTC.

This chain links TRBV5-8 with TRBJ1-1, with D unresolved. CDR3 size: 13 residues. Germline lookup yields CDR1 SGHTS and CDR2 YDEGEE. The V gene lost 0 bases and the J gene lost 7 bases, with 10 bases spanning the gap. CDR3 loop: CASSLERVGEAFF. DNA for the CDR3: TGTGCCAGCAGCTTGGAACGGGTGGGTGAAGCTTTCTTT.

The chain recombines TRBV18 with TRBJ1-5; D may be TRBD1 (6 bases). The length of the CDR3 is 17 residues. Per germline, CDR1 KGHSH and CDR2 LQKENI. The V end was cut by 4 bases, the J end by 0 bases, with 16 bases between. CDR3 sequence (DNA): TGTGCCAGCTCACGAACGGGGGGCTGGAATAGCAATCAGCCCCAGCATTTT. This translates into CASSRTGGWNSNQPQHF.

The chain links TRBV9 to TRBJ1-1; D is possibly TRBD1 (6 bases). CDR1 and CDR2 (germline): SGDLS, YYNGEE. The CDR3 has 15 amino acids. V lost 2 bases and J lost 3, with 14 bases in between. CDR3 coding DNA: TGTGCCAGCAGCGTCGCGACAGGTGTGGACACTGAAGCTTTCTTT. Protein sequence: CASSVATGVDTEAFF.

This sequence joins TRBV19 and TRBJ1-2, with 7 bases that match TRBD1. CDR1 is LNHDA and CDR2 is SQIVND in the germline V gene (reference sequence). The length of the CDR3 is 16 residues. V shed 7 bases, J shed 2 bases, and the junction held 13 bases outside the gene matches. The CDR3 coding sequence is TGTGCCAGTACCCGACAGGGCCAAAACATGAACTATGGCTACACCTTC. Its protein product is CASTRQGQNMNYGYTF.